These 8 T cell receptor beta chains were sequenced from one sample in a study of blood T cell repertoires in COVID-19. Measured with immunoSEQ multiplex PCR; TCRdb has only the in-frame clones, and not every one. The sample has more than 300,000 clones, around nine tenths seen once. Sequencing used PBMCs or T cells enriched from blood (not recorded which). These TCRs come from a woman aged 25-40 years who had recovered from COVID-19.

The rearrangement uses TRBV25-1 and TRBJ1-4; TRBD1 agrees at 9 bases. Losses at the gene ends were 1 base for V and 0 bases for J; bases not matched to a gene: 6. Germline V CDR1 and CDR2: MGHDK, SYGVNS. This CDR3 spans 18 amino acids. The CDR3 spells CASSEWWTGDPTNEKLFF. CDR3 nucleotides: TGTGCCAGCAGTGAATGGTGGACAGGGGACCCAACTAATGAAAAACTGTTTTTT.

The chain joins TRBV14 to TRBJ2-5, with D possibly matching TRBD2 (7 bases). Trimming removed 4 bases at V and 2 bases at J, with 17 bases between. The CDR3 is made up of 16 amino acids. The V gene's germline CDR1 is SGHDN and CDR2 FVKESK. The CDR3 loop is CASSRSRAGAQETQYF. DNA of the CDR3: TGTGCCAGCAGCCGTAGTCGGGCGGGGGCACAAGAGACCCAGTACTTC.

This clone has just one count. This chain joins TRBV19 and TRBJ2-6, with 8 positions matching TRBD1. Germline-derived CDR1 and CDR2 are LNHDA and SQIVND (reference sequence). The CDR3 sequence is 16 residues long. V trimming: 5 bases; J trimming: 4 bases; junction bases outside the gene matches: 7. The CDR3 spells CASSRDRSVGANVLTF. The CDR3 DNA sequence: TGTGCCAGTAGTCGGGACAGGTCTGTCGGGGCCAACGTCCTGACTTTC.

The J gene is TRBJ2-7, the V gene TRBV2, with 11 bases aligning to TRBD2. V lost 4 bases, J lost 6 bases, and 8 bases stayed unmatched. This CDR3 is built from 15 residues. The germline V gene has CDR1 SNHLY and CDR2 FYNNEI. CDR3 sequence (DNA): TGTGCCAGCAGTGCCGCTAGCGGGGGGTGGGGCGAGCAGTACTTC. Translated: CASSAASGGWGEQYF. The variable domain in full, completed from reference TRBV2 and TRBJ2-7, reads EPEVTQTPSHQVTQMGQEVILRCVPISNHLYFYWYRQILGQKVEFLVSFYNNEISEKSEIFDDQFSVERPDGSNFTLKIRSTKLEDSAMYFCASSAASGGWGEQYFGPGTRLTVT.

The chain has TRBV4-3 and TRBJ2-3, with D perhaps matching TRBD1 (6 bases). This CDR3 region has 15 residues. CDR1 is LGHNA and CDR2 is YSLEER in the germline V gene. V dropped 1 base and J dropped 10 bases, with 18 bases sitting between them. The CDR3 coding sequence is TGCGCCAGCAGCCAAGGGACAGAATCCAGATACGCGCAGTATTTT. It yields the protein CASSQGTESRYAQYF.

V and J are TRBV6-5 and TRBJ2-1, with 8 bases aligning to TRBD1. This CDR3 is built from 15 residues. Germline CDR1 reads MNHEY; CDR2 reads SVGAGI. V lost 6 bases, J lost 3 bases, and 7 bases stayed unmatched. The CDR3: CASSQGTGVYNEQFF. CDR3 bases: TGTGCCAGCAGCCAAGGGACAGGAGTCTACAATGAGCAGTTCTTC.

The chain's CDR3 is CASSYRGHYGYTF. Written as DNA, the CDR3 is TGTGCCAGCAGTTACAGGGGGCACTATGGCTACACCTTC. The J gene is TRBJ1-2, the V gene TRBV27; 9 bases fit TRBD1. The CDR3 totals 13 residues. Losses at the gene ends were 4 bases for V and 3 bases for J; bases not matched to a gene: 0. From germline, CDR1 is MNHEY and CDR2 SMNVEV (reference sequence).

The chain joins TRBV19 to TRBJ1-5; D not certain. CDR3 length equals 12 residues. Germline values: CDR1 LNHDA, CDR2 SQIVND (reference sequence). The V and J ends lost 5 bases and 3 bases respectively, with 5 bases between them. The CDR3 loop is CASSFHNQPQHF. CDR3 sequence (DNA): TGTGCCAGTAGTTTTCACAATCAGCCCCAGCATTTT.